This TCR beta chain originates from a study of T cell responses to AZD1222 COVID-19 vaccine. The overall study: Samples with a second dose at about 4 or about 12 weeks were pooled together.

The study, taken as a whole, reports: Clonal diversity may have been underestimated in mostly white British donors. Once two AZD1222 doses were given, Spike-specific TCR breadth and depth went up.

Using immunoSEQ multiplex PCR, the repertoire was profiled, and TCRdb retains in-frame clones only, with some absent. This sample has 150,000 or so clones, with roughly nine tenths found just once. The germline CDR1 and CDR2 sequences are SEHNR and FQNEAQ (reference sequence). The CDR3 runs to 15 residues. Trimming left V 3 bases short and J 5 bases short, with 16 bases between. The count of this clone is one. Its antigen is unidentified. This TCR was recovered from an adult in good health. The chain combines TRBV7-9 with TRBJ1-1; D unclear. Specimen: peripheral blood, collected on day 0 of AZD1222 vaccination. The CDR3 loop is CASSFLRPGWTEAFF. CDR3 in DNA: TGTGCCAGCAGCTTTCTGCGTCCTGGGTGGACTGAAGCTTTCTTT.